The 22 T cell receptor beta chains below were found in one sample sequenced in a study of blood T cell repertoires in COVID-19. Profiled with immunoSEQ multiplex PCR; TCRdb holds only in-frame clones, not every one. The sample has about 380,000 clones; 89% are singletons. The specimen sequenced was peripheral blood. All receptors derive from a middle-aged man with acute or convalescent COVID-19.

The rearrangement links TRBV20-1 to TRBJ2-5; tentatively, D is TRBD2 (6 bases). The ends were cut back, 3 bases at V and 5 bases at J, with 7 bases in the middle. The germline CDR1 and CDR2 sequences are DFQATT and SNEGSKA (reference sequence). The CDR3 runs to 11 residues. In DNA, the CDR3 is TGCAGTGCTAGTGCGGGGGAGACCCAGTACTTC. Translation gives CSASAGETQYF.

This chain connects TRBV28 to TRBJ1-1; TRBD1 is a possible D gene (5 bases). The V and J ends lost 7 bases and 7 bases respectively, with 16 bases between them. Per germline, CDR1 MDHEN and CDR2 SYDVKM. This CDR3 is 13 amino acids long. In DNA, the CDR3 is TGTGCCAGCACCACGACAGCCATGAGTGAAGCTTTCTTT. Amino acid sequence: CASTTTAMSEAFF.

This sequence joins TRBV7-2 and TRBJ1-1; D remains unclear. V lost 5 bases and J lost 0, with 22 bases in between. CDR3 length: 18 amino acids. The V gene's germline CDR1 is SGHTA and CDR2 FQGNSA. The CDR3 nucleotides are TGTGCCAGCAGCCCCTGGAGAGGGTCCAATGTGGTGAACACTGAAGCTTTCTTT. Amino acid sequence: CASSPWRGSNVVNTEAFF.

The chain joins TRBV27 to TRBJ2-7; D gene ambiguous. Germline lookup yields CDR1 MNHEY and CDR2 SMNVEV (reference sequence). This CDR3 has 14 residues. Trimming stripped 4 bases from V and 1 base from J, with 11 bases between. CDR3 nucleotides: TGTGCCAGCAGTTCCCTAGTAGATTCCTACGAGCAGTACTTC. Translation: CASSSLVDSYEQYF.

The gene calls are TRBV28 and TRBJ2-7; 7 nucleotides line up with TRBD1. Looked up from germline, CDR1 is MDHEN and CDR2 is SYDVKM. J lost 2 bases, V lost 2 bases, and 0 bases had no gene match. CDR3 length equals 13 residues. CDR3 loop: CASSLGTAYEQYF. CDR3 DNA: TGTGCCAGCAGTTTAGGGACAGCCTACGAGCAGTACTTC.

For the CDR3, the DNA is TGTGCCAGCAGAATGACTTCCACAGATACGCAGTATTTT. Its translation: CASRMTSTDTQYF. V usage is TRBV6-4 and J usage is TRBJ2-3; D uncertain. The CDR3 runs 13 residues. CDR1 and CDR2 from the germline V gene are MRHNA and SNTAGT. Trimming stripped 6 bases from V and 2 bases from J, with 9 bases between.

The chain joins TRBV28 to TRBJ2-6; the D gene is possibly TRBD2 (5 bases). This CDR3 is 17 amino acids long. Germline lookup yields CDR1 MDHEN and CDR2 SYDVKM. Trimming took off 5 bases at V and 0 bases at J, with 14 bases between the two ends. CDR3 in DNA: TGTGCCAGCAGTCTCTGGACTCCTAGCTCTGGGGCCAACGTCCTGACTTTC. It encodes CASSLWTPSSGANVLTF.

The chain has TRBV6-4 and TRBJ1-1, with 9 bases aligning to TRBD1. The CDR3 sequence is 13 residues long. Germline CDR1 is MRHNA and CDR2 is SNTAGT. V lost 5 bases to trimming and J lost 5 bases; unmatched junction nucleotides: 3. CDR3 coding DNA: TGTGCCAGCAGTAGACAGGGGGGTACTGAAGCTTTCTTT. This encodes CASSRQGGTEAFF.

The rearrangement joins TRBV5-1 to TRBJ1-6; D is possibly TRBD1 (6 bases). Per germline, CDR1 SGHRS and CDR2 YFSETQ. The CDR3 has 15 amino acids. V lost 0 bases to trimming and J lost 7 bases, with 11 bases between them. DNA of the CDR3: TGCGCCAGCAGCTTGGCAGGGGATGGGAATTCACCCCTCCACTTT. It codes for CASSLAGDGNSPLHF.

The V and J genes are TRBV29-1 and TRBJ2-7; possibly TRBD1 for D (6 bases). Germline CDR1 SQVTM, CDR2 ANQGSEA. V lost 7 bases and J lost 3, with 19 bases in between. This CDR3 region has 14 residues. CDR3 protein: CSGELDSIFYEQYF. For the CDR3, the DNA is TGCAGCGGGGAACTGGACAGCATCTTCTACGAGCAGTACTTC.

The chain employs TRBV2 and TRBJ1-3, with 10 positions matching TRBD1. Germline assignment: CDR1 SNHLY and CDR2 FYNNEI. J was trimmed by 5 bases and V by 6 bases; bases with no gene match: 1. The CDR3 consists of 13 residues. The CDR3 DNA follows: TGTGCCAGCAGGGGACAGGGGAGAAACACCATATATTTT. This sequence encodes CASRGQGRNTIYF.

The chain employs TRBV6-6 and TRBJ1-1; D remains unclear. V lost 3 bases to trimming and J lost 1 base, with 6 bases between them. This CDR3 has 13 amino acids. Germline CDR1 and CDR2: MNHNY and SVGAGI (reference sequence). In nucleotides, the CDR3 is TGTGCCAGCAGTTATGTGGCGAACACTGAAGCTTTCTTT. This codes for CASSYVANTEAFF.

CDR3 amino acids: CASSQIRGAVYGYTF. The CDR3 coding sequence is TGTGCCAGCAGTCAGATCAGGGGCGCGGTGTATGGCTACACCTTC. The V call is TRBV6-5, the J call TRBJ1-2; a possible D gene is TRBD1 (6 bases). The germline V gene encodes CDR1 MNHEY and CDR2 SVGAGI. V was trimmed by 5 bases and J by 5 bases, leaving 18 bases between them. The CDR3 consists of 15 residues.

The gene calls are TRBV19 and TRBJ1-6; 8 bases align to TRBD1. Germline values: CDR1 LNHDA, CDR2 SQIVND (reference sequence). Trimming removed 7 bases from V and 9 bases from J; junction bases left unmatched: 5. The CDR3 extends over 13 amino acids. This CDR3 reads CASKRQGISPLHF. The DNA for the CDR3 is TGTGCCAGTAAGAGACAGGGGATTTCACCCCTCCACTTT.

CDR3 in amino acids: CASSLQGKNTEAFF. CDR3 coding DNA: TGTGCCAGCAGCTTACAGGGGAAGAACACTGAAGCTTTCTTT. This rearrangement joins TRBV7-8 to TRBJ1-1; possibly TRBD1 for D (6 bases). Trimming pared 2 bases from V and 1 base from J, leaving 8 bases between. The CDR3 length is 14 residues. Germline V lookup: CDR1 SGHVS, CDR2 FQNEAQ.

The CDR3 bases are TGTGCTAGTGGCCCTCGACAGGGAGCGAATGGCTACACCTTC. It specifies CASGPRQGANGYTF. The V gene is TRBV12-5, the J gene TRBJ1-2; 7 bases map to TRBD1. V was pared by 6 bases and J by 6 bases, with 10 bases of the junction left unmatched. The V gene's germline CDR1 is LGHNT and CDR2 FRNRAP. CDR3 length: 14 residues.

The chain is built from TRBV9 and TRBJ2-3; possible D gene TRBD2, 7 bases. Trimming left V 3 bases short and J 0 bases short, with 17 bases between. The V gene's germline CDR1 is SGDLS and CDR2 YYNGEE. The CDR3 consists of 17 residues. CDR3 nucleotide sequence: TGTGCCAGCAGCGCTAGGGGGGGGAGATCTAGCACAGATACGCAGTATTTT. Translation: CASSARGGRSSTDTQYF.

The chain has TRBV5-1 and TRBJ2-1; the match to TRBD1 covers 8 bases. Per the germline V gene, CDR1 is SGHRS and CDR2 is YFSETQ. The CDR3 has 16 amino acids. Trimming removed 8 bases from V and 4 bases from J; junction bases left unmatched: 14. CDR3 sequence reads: CASTRSGTGLYNEQFF. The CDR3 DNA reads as TGCGCCAGTACACGATCGGGGACAGGCCTTTACAATGAGCAGTTCTTC.

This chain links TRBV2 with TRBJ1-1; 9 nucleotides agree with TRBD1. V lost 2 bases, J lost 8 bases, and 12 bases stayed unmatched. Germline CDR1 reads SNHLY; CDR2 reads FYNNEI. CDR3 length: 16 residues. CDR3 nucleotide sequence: TGTGCCAGCAGTGAAACCCACAGGGGGCGTTTCTCCGAAGCTTTCTTT. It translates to CASSETHRGRFSEAFF.

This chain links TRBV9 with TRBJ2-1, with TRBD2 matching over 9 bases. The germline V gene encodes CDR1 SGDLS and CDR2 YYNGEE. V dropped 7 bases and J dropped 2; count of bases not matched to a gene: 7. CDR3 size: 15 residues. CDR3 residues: CASGPSGNPYNEQFF. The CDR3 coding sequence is TGTGCCAGCGGCCCTAGCGGGAACCCCTACAATGAGCAGTTCTTC.

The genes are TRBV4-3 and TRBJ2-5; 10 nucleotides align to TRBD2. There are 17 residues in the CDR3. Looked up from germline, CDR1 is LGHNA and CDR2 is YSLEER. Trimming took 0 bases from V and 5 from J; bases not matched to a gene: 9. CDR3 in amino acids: CASSQDRAGGPFETQYF. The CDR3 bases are TGCGCCAGCAGCCAAGATCGAGCGGGGGGGCCCTTTGAGACCCAGTACTTC.

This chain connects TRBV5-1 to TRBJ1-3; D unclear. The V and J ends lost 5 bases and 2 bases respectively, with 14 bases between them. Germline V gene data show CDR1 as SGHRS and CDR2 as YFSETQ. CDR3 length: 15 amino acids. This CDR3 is CASSRNGIPGNTIYF. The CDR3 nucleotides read TGCGCCAGCAGTCGGAACGGGATTCCTGGAAACACCATATATTTT.